Reported below is one T cell receptor beta chain. The target antigen is unknown. A second PCR, run for about 6 to 12 cycles, used a sample-barcoded 5' primer plus a J-beta primer mix. All cDNA molecules were each tagged by a template-switch adaptor with 12 random nucleotides. TCRdb redid the calling of the 5' RACE reads with MiXCR, one entry per CDR3 protein. The sample yields approximately 700,000 distinct CDR3 sequences, approximately 31% seen once. The CDR3 has 15 residues. From germline, CDR1 is MNHNY and CDR2 SVGAGI (reference sequence). V shed 2 bases and J shed 6 bases, with 16 bases lying between them. These data belong to a study of blood T cells in healthy people across ages. Study results and caveats: Fewer expanded clones and more diversity marked long-lived versus aged donors.

The sample consisted of blood. This clonotype was obtained from a woman over 75 in good health. V is TRBV6-6 and J is TRBJ1-1; unclear D gene. The CDR3 loop is CASSYDARLNPEAFF. CDR3 bases: TGTGCCAGCAGTTACGATGCCAGGCTCAATCCTGAAGCTTTCTTT.